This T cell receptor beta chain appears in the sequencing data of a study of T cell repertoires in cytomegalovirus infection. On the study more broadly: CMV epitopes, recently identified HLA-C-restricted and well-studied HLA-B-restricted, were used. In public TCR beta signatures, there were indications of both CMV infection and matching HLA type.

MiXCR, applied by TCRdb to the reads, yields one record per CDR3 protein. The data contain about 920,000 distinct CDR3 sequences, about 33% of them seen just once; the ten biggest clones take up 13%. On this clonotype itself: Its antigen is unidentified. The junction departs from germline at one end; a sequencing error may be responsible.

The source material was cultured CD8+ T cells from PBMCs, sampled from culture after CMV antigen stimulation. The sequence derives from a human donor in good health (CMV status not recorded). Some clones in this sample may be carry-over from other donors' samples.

In DNA form, the CDR3 reads TGTGCCAGCAGCCAAGAGACAGCCATGGGAACTAATGAAAAACTGTTTTTT. As protein: CASSQETAMGTNEKLFF. V is TRBV4-1 and J is TRBJ1-4, with D tentatively TRBD1 (5 bases). CDR1 MGHRA and CDR2 YSYEKL come from the germline V gene. This CDR3 region has 17 residues.